This passage covers 24 T cell receptor beta chains from one sample sequenced in a study of T cell changes during pregnancy in multiple sclerosis. TCRdb's table, derived via immunoSEQ multiplex PCR, lists solely in-frame clones and lacks some. The sample records roughly 40,000 clones, 90% to 95% being singletons. The sample consisted of peripheral blood, taken before pregnancy. The receptors come from a female donor with multiple sclerosis, enrolled in a pregnancy study.

This clone was detected only once. The rearrangement links TRBV27 to TRBJ2-7; D possibly corresponds to TRBD2 (6 bases). The germline V gene has CDR1 MNHEY and CDR2 SMNVEV (reference sequence). The length of the CDR3 is 14 residues. V lost 3 bases to trimming and J lost 2 bases, with 11 bases between them. Here the CDR3 DNA reads TGTGCCAGCAGTTTGGCCGGGAGTACCTACGAGCAGTACTTC. Residues: CASSLAGSTYEQYF.

The chain carries TRBV9 and TRBJ1-2, with D unclear. Trimming stripped 1 base from V and 7 bases from J, with 11 bases between. Germline V gene sequence: CDR1 SGDLS, CDR2 YYNGEE. This CDR3 is 13 amino acids long. The CDR3 nucleotides read TGTGCCAGCAGCGTAACTGGTTTCGGTGGCTACACCTTC. Amino acid sequence: CASSVTGFGGYTF.

The V call is TRBV9, the J call TRBJ1-2; 10 positions match TRBD1. The CDR3 runs 13 residues. The V gene end was trimmed by 3 bases and the J gene end by 5 bases; junction bases not matched to a gene: 1. Germline V gene lookup returns CDR1 SGDLS and CDR2 YYNGEE. The CDR3: CASSADRGYGYTF. DNA of the CDR3: TGTGCCAGCAGCGCGGACAGGGGGTATGGCTACACCTTC.

The chain uses TRBV19 and TRBJ2-7, with 7 positions matching TRBD1. V lost 5 bases to trimming and J lost 0 bases; unmatched junction nucleotides: 4. In germline, CDR1 is LNHDA, CDR2 SQIVND (reference sequence). This CDR3 is 14 amino acids long. The CDR3 bases are TGTGCCAGTAGTTTCGACAGGGACTCCTACGAGCAGTACTTC. Its protein is CASSFDRDSYEQYF.

The chain uses TRBV7-9 and TRBJ2-7, with TRBD2 matching 12 bases. Germline V lookup: CDR1 SEHNR, CDR2 FQNEAQ (reference sequence). The CDR3 has 17 amino acids. The trim removed 4 bases at V and 0 bases at J, leaving 7 bases unmatched. CDR3 bases: TGTGCCAGCAGCTCTAGTTGGACTAGCGGGAACTCCTACGAGCAGTACTTC. Amino acids: CASSSSWTSGNSYEQYF.

The chain is built from TRBV10-3 and TRBJ2-5, with TRBD1 matching over 7 bases. There are 16 residues in the CDR3. V was clipped by 4 bases and J by 2 bases; unmatched bases: 10. Germline loops: CDR1 ENHRY, CDR2 SYGVKD. The CDR3: CAISGRQGMDQETQYF. The CDR3 region has the DNA TGTGCCATCAGTGGCAGACAGGGTATGGATCAAGAGACCCAGTACTTC.

The chain links TRBV7-9 to TRBJ2-7, with TRBD2 as a possible D gene (5 bases). The CDR3 is made up of 12 amino acids. Germline CDR1 reads SEHNR; CDR2 reads FQNEAQ (reference sequence). V lost 4 bases to trimming and J lost 4 bases, with 8 bases between them. This CDR3 reads CASSWTGYEQYF. The DNA for the CDR3 is TGTGCCAGCAGCTGGACGGGATACGAGCAGTACTTC. Combining the CDR3 with reference TRBV7-9 and TRBJ2-7 gives the whole variable domain DTGVSQNPRHKITKRGQNVTFRCDPISEHNRLYWYRQTLGQGPEFLTYFQNEAQLEKSRLLSDRFSAERPKGSFSTLEIQRTEQGDSAMYLCASSWTGYEQYFGPGTRLTVT.

The rearrangement links TRBV6-5 to TRBJ2-7, with a weak D call TRBD1 (6 bases). Germline assignment: CDR1 MNHEY and CDR2 SVGAGI. This CDR3 has 13 residues. Trimming left V 5 bases short and J 5 bases short, with 13 bases between. CDR3 nucleotides: TGTGCCAGCAGTGCCACAGGGTTCGACGAGCAGTACTTC. Residues: CASSATGFDEQYF.

The V and J genes are TRBV7-9 and TRBJ2-1, with D tentatively TRBD2 (6 bases). Per germline, CDR1 SEHNR and CDR2 FQNEAQ (reference sequence). Trimming shortened V by 0 bases and J by 0 bases, and 12 bases separated the two germline ends. CDR3 size: 17 residues. CDR3: CASSLALGGLSYNEQFF. The CDR3 coding sequence is TGTGCCAGCAGCTTAGCCCTTGGAGGGCTCTCCTACAATGAGCAGTTCTTC.

V usage is TRBV28 and J usage is TRBJ2-5; the D gene is possibly TRBD1 (6 bases). There are 15 residues in the CDR3. Germline V gene data show CDR1 as MDHEN and CDR2 as SYDVKM. V lost 5 bases and J 5 bases, leaving 18 bases between the germline ends. CDR3 nucleotide sequence: TGTGCCAGCAGTAAATGGACAGAGGTGGCGGAGACCCAGTACTTC. Protein product: CASSKWTEVAETQYF.

This sequence joins TRBV5-4 and TRBJ1-3; TRBD1 matches at 7 bases. V shed 0 bases, J shed 0 bases, and the junction held 3 bases outside the gene matches. The CDR3 extends over 16 amino acids. CDR1 and CDR2 from the germline V gene are SGHNT and YYREEE (reference sequence). The CDR3: CASSLGGGNSGNTIYF. The CDR3 DNA reads TGTGCCAGCAGCTTGGGAGGGGGCAACTCTGGAAACACCATATATTTT.

CDR3: CASSFQGAETQYF. In DNA, the CDR3 is TGTGCCAGCAGCTTCCAGGGTGCGGAGACCCAGTACTTC. The J gene is TRBJ2-5, the V gene TRBV5-4; D possibly corresponds to TRBD1 (5 bases). This CDR3 has 13 amino acids. V was clipped by 2 bases and J by 5 bases, with 10 bases between them. Germline V lookup: CDR1 SGHNT, CDR2 YYREEE (reference sequence).

The chain couples TRBV27 to TRBJ2-1; 11 bases agree with TRBD2. Looked up from germline, CDR1 is MNHEY and CDR2 is SMNVEV (reference sequence). V lost 4 bases, J lost 6 bases, and 8 bases stayed unmatched. This CDR3 has 16 amino acids. The CDR3 region is CASSSRTSGFGNEQFF. The CDR3 region has the DNA TGTGCCAGCAGTTCCCGGACTAGCGGGTTTGGCAATGAGCAGTTCTTC.

The CDR3 DNA reads TGTGCCAGCAGCCCTCAGGACAGGGACTCCTACGAGCAGTACTTC. It specifies CASSPQDRDSYEQYF. The gene calls are TRBV28 and TRBJ2-7; 8 bases agree with TRBD1. V gave up 6 bases and J gave up 0 bases; unmatched junction bases: 7. The CDR3 totals 15 residues. The germline CDR1 and CDR2 sequences are MDHEN and SYDVKM. The full variable domain, completed using reference TRBV28 and TRBJ2-7, is DVKVTQSSRYLVKRTGEKVFLECVQDMDHENMFWYRQDPGLGLRLIYFSYDVKMKEKGDIPEGYSVSREKKERFSLILESASTNQTSMYLCASSPQDRDSYEQYFGPGTRLTVT.

The chain joins TRBV19 to TRBJ1-5; the match to TRBD1 covers 7 bases. Trimming took 3 bases from V and 7 from J; bases not matched to a gene: 3. The CDR3 runs to 13 residues. Germline V CDR1 and CDR2: LNHDA, SQIVND (reference sequence). The CDR3 sequence: CASSIAGGQPQHF. The DNA for the CDR3 is TGTGCCAGTAGTATTGCAGGGGGGCAGCCCCAGCATTTT.

The chain couples TRBV6-1 to TRBJ1-4; D possibly corresponds to TRBD1 (5 bases). V gave up 7 bases and J gave up 14 bases, with 20 bases separating them. Germline lookup yields CDR1 MNHNS and CDR2 SASEGT. This CDR3 has 13 amino acids. The CDR3 reads CASTQSGGSLLFF. The CDR3 DNA is TGTGCCAGCACACAGAGCGGGGGAAGCCTGCTGTTTTTT.

The chain is built from TRBV7-9 and TRBJ1-2; D is unclear. CDR3 length equals 13 residues. Per germline, CDR1 SEHNR and CDR2 FQNEAQ (reference sequence). Trimming left V 4 bases short and J 2 bases short, with 8 bases between. DNA of the CDR3: TGTGCCAGCAGCTCGTCGGTCAACTATGGCTACACCTTC. Protein product: CASSSSVNYGYTF.

The V call is TRBV9, the J call TRBJ2-7, with D perhaps TRBD2 (5 bases). With 3 bases removed from V and 2 bases from J, the gap between germline ends came to 12 bases. Germline lookup yields CDR1 SGDLS and CDR2 YYNGEE. This CDR3 spans 14 amino acids. The CDR3 DNA is TGTGCCAGCAGCGAGGTCCCCGGGGCCTACGAGCAGTACTTC. Translating it yields CASSEVPGAYEQYF.

Here the CDR3 reads CASRLAGYEQFF. DNA of the CDR3: TGTGCCAGCCGACTAGCGGGATATGAGCAGTTCTTC. The genes are TRBV2 and TRBJ2-1; 11 positions match TRBD2. CDR1 is SNHLY and CDR2 is FYNNEI in the germline V gene. This CDR3 is built from 12 residues. V was clipped by 8 bases and J by 8 bases; unmatched bases: 2. The variable domain in full, with the rest retrieved from reference TRBV2 and TRBJ2-1, is EPEVTQTPSHQVTQMGQEVILRCVPISNHLYFYWYRQILGQKVEFLVSFYNNEISEKSEIFDDQFSVERPDGSNFTLKIRSTKLEDSAMYFCASRLAGYEQFFGPGTRLTVL.

The chain recombines TRBV6-1 with TRBJ1-2, with D possibly being TRBD1 (6 bases). V was shortened by 6 bases and J by 5 bases, with 7 bases between the two germline ends. Germline V CDR1 and CDR2: MNHNS, SASEGT. The CDR3 runs 11 residues. The CDR3 DNA follows: TGTGCCAGCAGAGGACAGTATGGCTACACCTTC. It is translated as CASRGQYGYTF.

For the CDR3, the DNA is TGTGCCAGCAGCCAAGGGTCGGGGAAGAACACCGGGGAGCTGTTTTTT. Amino acids: CASSQGSGKNTGELFF. V usage is TRBV4-2 and J usage is TRBJ2-2, with D possibly TRBD2 on 5 matching bases. Per the germline V gene, CDR1 is LGHNA and CDR2 is YNFKEQ. The CDR3 runs to 16 residues. Trimming removed 1 base from V and 1 base from J, with 10 bases in between.

The chain employs TRBV5-4 and TRBJ2-1, with TRBD2 matching 8 bases. Trimming took 5 bases from V and 1 from J; bases not matched to a gene: 2. The CDR3 consists of 14 residues. CDR1 is SGHNT and CDR2 is YYREEE in the germline V gene (reference sequence). The CDR3 loop reads CASRPGGSYNEQFF. CDR3 DNA sequence: TGTGCCAGCAGGCCGGGAGGGTCCTACAATGAGCAGTTCTTC.

The gene calls are TRBV19 and TRBJ2-1; 7 bases match TRBD2. V gave up 8 bases and J gave up 7 bases; unmatched junction bases: 14. The CDR3 runs 15 residues. Germline V lookup: CDR1 LNHDA, CDR2 SQIVND (reference sequence). The CDR3 is CASGVGGSVENEQFF. CDR3 bases: TGTGCCAGTGGGGTGGGCGGGAGTGTGGAAAATGAGCAGTTCTTC.

The V and J genes are TRBV28 and TRBJ1-4, with D possibly being TRBD1 (5 bases). The CDR3 is 13 amino acids. Germline CDR1 is MDHEN and CDR2 is SYDVKM. The V end lost 6 bases, the J end lost 4 bases, and 9 bases lay between the germline ends. The CDR3 loop is CASRRDFNEKLFF. CDR3 sequence (DNA): TGTGCCAGCAGAAGGGACTTTAATGAAAAACTGTTTTTT.